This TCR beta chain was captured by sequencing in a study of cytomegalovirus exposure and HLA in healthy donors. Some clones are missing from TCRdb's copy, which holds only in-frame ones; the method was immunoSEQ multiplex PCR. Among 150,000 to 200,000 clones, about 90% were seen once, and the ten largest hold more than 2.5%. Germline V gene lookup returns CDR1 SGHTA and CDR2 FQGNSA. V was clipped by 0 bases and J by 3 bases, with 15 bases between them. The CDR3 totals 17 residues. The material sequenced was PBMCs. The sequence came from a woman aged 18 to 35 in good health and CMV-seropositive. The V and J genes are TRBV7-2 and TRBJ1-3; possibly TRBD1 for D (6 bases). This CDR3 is CASSLAPPRGSGNTIYF. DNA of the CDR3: TGTGCCAGCAGCTTAGCCCCTCCCAGGGGTAGTGGAAACACCATATATTTT.